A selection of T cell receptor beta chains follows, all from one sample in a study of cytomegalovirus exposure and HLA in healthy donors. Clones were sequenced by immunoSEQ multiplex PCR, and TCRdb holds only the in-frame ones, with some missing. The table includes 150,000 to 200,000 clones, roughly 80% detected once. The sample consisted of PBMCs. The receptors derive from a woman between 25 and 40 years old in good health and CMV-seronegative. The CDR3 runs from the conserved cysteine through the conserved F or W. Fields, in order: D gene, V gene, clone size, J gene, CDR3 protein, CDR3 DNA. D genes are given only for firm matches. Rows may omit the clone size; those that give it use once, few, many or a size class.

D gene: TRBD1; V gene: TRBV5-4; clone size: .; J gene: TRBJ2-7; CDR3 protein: CASSSPGRPGQHFEQYF; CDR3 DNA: TGTGCCAGCAGCTCACCCGGTCGTCCGGGACAGCACTTTGAGCAGTACTTC
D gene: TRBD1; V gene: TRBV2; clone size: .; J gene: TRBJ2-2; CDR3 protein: CASSYDRGIGTGELFF; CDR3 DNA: TGTGCCAGCAGCTACGACAGGGGAATTGGGACCGGGGAGCTGTTTTTT
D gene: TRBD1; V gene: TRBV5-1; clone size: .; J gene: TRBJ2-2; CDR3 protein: CASTLEGASTGELFF; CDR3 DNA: TGCGCCAGCACTCTCGAGGGGGCCTCAACCGGGGAGCTGTTTTTT
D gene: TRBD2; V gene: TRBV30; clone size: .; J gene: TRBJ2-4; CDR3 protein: CAWSPAGLKNIQYF; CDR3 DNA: TGTGCCTGGAGCCCAGCGGGACTAAAAAACATTCAGTACTTC
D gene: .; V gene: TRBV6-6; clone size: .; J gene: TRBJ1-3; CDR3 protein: CASNQAGLGNTIYF; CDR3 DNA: TGTGCCAGCAATCAGGCAGGGTTGGGAAACACCATATATTTT
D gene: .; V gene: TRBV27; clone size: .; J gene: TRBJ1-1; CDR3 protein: CASSLVQGNTEAFF; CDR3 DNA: TGTGCCAGCAGTTTGGTACAGGGGAACACTGAAGCTTTCTTT
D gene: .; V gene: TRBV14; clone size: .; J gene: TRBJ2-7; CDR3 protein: CASSKSRVAEQYF; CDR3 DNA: TGTGCCAGCAGCAAATCCAGGGTGGCCGAGCAGTACTTC
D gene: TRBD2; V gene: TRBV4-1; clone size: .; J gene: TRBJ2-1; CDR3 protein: CASSLSRLAGGRNEQFF; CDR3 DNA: TGCGCCAGCAGCCTTTCGAGACTAGCGGGGGGGCGGAATGAGCAGTTCTTC
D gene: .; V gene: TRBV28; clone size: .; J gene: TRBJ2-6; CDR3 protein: CASSSTGSGANVLTF; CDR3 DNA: TGTGCCAGCAGCTCAACAGGGTCTGGGGCCAACGTCCTGACTTTC
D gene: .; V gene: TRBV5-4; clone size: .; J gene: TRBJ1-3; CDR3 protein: CASRRQDGNTIYF; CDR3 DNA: TGTGCCAGCAGACGACAGGACGGAAACACCATATATTTT
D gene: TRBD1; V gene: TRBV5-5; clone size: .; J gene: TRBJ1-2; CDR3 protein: CASQPGQTYGYTF; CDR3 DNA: TGTGCCAGTCAACCGGGACAGACTTATGGCTACACCTTC
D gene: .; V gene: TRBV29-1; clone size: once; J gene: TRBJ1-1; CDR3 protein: CSVQKRRNTEAFF; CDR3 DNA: TGCAGCGTTCAAAAGCGGAGGAACACTGAAGCTTTCTTT
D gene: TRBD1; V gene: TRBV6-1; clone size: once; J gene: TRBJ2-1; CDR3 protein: CASKLTGLSYNEQFF; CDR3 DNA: TGTGCCAGCAAACTGACAGGGCTCTCCTACAATGAGCAGTTCTTC
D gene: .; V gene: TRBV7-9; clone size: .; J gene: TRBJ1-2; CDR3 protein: CASSLARGYGYTF; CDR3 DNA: TGTGCCAGCAGCTTAGCGCGGGGCTATGGCTACACCTTC
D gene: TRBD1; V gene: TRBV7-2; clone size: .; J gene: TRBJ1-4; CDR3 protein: CASSSHRGEGEKLFF; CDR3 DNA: TGTGCCAGCAGCTCCCACAGGGGGGAGGGTGAAAAACTGTTTTTT
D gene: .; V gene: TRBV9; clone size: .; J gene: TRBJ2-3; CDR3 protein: CASSVVAGTSTDTQYF; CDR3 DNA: TGTGCCAGCAGCGTAGTTGCGGGGACTAGCACAGATACGCAGTATTTT
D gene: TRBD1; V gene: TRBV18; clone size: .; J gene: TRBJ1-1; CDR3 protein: CASSPTTGDTEAFF; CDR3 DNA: TGTGCCAGCTCACCGACCACAGGGGACACTGAAGCTTTCTTT
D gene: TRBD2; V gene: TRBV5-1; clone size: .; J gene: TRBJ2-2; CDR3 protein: CASSDGLAGGRGTGELFF; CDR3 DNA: TGCGCCAGCAGCGACGGGCTAGCGGGGGGCCGTGGCACTGGGGAGCTGTTTTTT